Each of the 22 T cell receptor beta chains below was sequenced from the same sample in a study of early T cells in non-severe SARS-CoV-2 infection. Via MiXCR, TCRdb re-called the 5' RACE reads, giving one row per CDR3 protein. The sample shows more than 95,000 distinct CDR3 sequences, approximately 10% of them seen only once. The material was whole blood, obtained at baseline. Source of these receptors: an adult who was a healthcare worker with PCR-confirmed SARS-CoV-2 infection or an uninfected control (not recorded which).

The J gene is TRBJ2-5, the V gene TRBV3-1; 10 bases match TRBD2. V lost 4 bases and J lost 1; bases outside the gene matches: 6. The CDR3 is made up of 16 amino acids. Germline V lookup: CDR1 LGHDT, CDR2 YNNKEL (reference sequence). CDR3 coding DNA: TGTGCCAGCAGCCGCAAAAGGACTAGCGGCCAAGAGACCCAGTACTTC. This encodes CASSRKRTSGQETQYF.

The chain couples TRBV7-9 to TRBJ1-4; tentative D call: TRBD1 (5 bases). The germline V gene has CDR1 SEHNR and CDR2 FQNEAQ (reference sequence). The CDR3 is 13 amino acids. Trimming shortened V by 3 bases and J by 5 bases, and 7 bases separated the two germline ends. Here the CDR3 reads CASSFGANEKLFF. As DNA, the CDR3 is TGTGCCAGCAGCTTCGGGGCAAATGAAAAACTGTTTTTT.

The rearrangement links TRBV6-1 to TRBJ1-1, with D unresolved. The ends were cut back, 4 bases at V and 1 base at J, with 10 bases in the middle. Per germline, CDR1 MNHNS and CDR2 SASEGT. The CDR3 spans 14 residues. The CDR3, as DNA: TGTGCCAGCAGTGCTCAAGGCGGGAACACTGAAGCTTTCTTT. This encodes CASSAQGGNTEAFF.

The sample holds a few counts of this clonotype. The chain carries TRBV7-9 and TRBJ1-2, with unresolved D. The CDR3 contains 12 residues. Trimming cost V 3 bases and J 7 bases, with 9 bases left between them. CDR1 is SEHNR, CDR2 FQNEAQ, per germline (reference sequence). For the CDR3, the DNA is TGTGCCAGCAGCTTGAGAAATAGTGGCTACACCTTC. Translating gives CASSLRNSGYTF.

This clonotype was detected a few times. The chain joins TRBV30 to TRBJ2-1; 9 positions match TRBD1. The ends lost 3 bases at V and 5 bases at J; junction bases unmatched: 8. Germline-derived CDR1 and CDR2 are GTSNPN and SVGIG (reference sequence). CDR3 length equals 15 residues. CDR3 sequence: CAWSPGQGRNNEQFF. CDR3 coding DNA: TGTGCCTGGAGCCCCGGACAGGGGAGAAACAATGAGCAGTTCTTC.

The CDR3 DNA reads as TGTGCCAGCAGTTACCAGGGGGGCAATGAGCAGTTCTTC. It is translated as CASSYQGGNEQFF. The chain carries TRBV27 and TRBJ2-1, with D possibly TRBD1 on 7 matching bases. The CDR3 extends over 13 amino acids. Germline lookup yields CDR1 MNHEY and CDR2 SMNVEV (reference sequence). V lost 4 bases and J lost 6, with 10 bases in between.

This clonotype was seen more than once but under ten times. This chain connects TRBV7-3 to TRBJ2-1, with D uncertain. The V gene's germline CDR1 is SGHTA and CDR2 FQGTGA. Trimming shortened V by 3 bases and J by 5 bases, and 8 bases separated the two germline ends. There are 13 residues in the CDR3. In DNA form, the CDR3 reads TGTGCCAGCAGCTTCGAGCGAAACAATGAGCAGTTCTTC. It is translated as CASSFERNNEQFF.

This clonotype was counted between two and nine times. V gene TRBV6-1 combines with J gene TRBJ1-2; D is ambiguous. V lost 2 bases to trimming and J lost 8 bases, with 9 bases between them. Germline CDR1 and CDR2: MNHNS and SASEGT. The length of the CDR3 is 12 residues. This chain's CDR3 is CASSERAGGYTF. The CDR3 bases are TGTGCCAGCAGTGAAAGGGCTGGGGGCTACACCTTC.

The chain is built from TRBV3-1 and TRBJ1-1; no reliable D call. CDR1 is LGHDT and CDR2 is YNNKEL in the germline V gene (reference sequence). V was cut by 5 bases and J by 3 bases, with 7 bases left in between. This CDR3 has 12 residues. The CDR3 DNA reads TGTGCCAGCAGCGCTCCGTACACTGAAGCTTTCTTT. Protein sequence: CASSAPYTEAFF.

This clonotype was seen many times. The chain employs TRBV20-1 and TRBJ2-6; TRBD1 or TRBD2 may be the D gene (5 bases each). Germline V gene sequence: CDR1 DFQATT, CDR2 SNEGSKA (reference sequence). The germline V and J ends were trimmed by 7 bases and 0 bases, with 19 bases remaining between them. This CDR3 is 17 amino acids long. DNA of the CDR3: TGCAGTGTTAAAACCCCGGGACCTTACTCTGGGGCCAACGTCCTGACTTTC. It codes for CSVKTPGPYSGANVLTF.

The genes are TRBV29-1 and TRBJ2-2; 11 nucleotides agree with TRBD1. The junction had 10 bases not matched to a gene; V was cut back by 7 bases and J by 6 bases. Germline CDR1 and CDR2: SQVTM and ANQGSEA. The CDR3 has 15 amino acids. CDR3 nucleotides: TGCAGCGCGAGAGGTTTGGGACAGGGGGCCGGGGAGCTGTTTTTT. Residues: CSARGLGQGAGELFF.

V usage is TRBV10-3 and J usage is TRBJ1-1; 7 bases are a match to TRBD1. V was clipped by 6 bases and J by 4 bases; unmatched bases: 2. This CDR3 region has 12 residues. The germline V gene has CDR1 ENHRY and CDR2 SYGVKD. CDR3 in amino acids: CAISDRATEAFF. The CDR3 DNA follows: TGTGCCATCAGCGACAGGGCCACTGAAGCTTTCTTT.

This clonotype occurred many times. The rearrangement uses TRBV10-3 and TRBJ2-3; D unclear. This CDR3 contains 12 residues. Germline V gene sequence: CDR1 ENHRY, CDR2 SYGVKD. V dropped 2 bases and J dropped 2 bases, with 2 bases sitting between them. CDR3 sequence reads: CAISETTDTQYF. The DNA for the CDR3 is TGTGCCATCAGTGAGACCACAGATACGCAGTATTTT.

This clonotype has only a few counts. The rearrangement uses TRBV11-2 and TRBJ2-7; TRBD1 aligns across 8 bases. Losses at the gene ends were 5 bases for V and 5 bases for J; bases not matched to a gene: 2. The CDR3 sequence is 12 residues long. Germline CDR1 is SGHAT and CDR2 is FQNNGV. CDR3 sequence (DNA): TGTGCCAGCAGCCTCAGGGGGCACGAGCAGTACTTC. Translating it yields CASSLRGHEQYF.

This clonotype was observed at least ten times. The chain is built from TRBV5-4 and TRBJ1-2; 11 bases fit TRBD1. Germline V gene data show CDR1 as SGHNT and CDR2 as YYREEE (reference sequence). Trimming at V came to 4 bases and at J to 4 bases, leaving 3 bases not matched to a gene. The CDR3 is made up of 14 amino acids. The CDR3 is CASSAGTGGYGYTF. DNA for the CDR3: TGTGCCAGCAGCGCCGGGACAGGGGGCTATGGCTACACCTTC.

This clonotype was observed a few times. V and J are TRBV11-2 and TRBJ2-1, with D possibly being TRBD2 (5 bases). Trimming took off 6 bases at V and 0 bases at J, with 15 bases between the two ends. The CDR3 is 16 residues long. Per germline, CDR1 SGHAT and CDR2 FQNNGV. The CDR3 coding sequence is TGTGCCAGCAGACCCCTCACGGGGAGCTCCTACAATGAGCAGTTCTTC. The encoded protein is CASRPLTGSSYNEQFF.

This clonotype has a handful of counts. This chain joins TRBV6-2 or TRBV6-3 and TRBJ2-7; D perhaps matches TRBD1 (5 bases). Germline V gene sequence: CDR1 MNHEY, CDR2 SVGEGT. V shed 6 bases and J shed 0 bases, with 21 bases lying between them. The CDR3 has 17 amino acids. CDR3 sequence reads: CASSYNFSDTSSYEQYF. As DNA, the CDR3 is TGTGCCAGCAGCTATAATTTTTCGGACACCAGCTCCTACGAGCAGTACTTC.

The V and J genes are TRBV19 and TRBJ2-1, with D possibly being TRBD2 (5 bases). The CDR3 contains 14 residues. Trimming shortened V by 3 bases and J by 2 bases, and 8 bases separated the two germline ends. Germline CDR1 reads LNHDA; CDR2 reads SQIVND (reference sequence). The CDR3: CASSIRTPYNEQFF. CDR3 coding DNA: TGTGCCAGTAGTATCAGGACTCCCTACAATGAGCAGTTCTTC.

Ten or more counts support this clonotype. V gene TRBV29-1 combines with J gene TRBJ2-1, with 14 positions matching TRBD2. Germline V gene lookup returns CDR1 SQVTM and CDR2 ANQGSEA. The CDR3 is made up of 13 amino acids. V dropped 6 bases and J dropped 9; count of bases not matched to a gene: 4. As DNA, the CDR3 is TGCAGCGTGGGACTAGCGGGAGAGGGTGAGCAGTTCTTC. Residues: CSVGLAGEGEQFF.

This CDR3 is CASSSPTSDVHEQFF. The CDR3 bases are TGTGCCAGCAGCTCGCCGACCTCTGACGTGCATGAGCAGTTCTTC. The genes are TRBV7-2 and TRBJ2-1; the D is unclear. The V and J ends lost 4 bases and 8 bases respectively, with 18 bases between them. The germline V gene has CDR1 SGHTA and CDR2 FQGNSA. The CDR3 contains 15 residues.

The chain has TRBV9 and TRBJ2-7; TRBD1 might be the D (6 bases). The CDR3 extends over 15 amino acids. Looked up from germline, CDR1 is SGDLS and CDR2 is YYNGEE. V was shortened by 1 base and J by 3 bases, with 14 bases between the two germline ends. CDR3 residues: CASSVSWDTRYEQYF. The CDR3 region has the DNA TGTGCCAGCAGCGTATCTTGGGACACGCGCTACGAGCAGTACTTC. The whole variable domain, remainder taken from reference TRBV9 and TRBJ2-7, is DSGVTQTPKHLITATGQRVTLRCSPRSGDLSVYWYQQSLDQGLQFLIQYYNGEERAKGNILERFSAQQFPDLHSELNLSSLELGDSALYFCASSVSWDTRYEQYFGPGTRLTVT.

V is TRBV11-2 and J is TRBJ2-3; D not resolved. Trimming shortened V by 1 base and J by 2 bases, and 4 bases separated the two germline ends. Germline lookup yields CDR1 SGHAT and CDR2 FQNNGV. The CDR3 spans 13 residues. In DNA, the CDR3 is TGTGCCAGCAGCTTAGGGATCACAGATACGCAGTATTTT. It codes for CASSLGITDTQYF.